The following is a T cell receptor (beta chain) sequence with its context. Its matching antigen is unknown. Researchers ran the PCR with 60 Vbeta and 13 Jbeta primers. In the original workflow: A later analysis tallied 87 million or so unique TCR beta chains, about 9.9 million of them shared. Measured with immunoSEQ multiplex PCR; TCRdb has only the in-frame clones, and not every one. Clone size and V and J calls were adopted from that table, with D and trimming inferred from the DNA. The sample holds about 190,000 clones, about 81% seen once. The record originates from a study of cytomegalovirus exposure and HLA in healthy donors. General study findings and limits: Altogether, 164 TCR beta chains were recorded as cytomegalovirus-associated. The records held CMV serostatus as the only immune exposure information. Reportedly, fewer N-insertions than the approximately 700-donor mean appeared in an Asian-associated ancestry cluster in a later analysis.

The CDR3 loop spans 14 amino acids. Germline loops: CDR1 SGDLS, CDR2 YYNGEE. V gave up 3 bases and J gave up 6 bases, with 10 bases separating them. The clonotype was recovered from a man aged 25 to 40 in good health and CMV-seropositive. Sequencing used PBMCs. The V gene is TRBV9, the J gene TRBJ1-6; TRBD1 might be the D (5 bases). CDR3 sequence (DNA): TGTGCCAGCAGCGCCGACAGCCTTAATTCACCCCTCCACTTT. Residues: CASSADSLNSPLHF.